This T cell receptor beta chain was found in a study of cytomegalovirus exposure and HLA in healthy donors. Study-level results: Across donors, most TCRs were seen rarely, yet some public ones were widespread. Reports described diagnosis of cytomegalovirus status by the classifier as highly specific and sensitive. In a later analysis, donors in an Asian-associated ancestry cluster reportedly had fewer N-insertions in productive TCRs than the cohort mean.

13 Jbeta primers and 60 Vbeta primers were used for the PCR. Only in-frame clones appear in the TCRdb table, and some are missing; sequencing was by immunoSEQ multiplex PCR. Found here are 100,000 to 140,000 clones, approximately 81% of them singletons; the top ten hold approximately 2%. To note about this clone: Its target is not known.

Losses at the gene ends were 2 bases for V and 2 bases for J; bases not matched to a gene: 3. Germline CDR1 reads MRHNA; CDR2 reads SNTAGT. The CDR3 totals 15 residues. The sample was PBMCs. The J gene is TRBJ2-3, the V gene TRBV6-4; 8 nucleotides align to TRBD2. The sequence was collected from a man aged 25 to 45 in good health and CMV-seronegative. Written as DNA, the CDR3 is TGTGCCAGCAGTGACGAAGGACTAGCCACAGATACGCAGTATTTT. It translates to CASSDEGLATDTQYF.